This is a list of T cell receptor beta chains from one sample in a study of T cell changes during pregnancy in multiple sclerosis. The method was immunoSEQ multiplex PCR; TCRdb's version includes in-frame clones alone and lacks a portion of them. Among some 42,000 clones listed, 70% to 90% were seen once. The sample in question was CD4+ T cells from peripheral blood mononuclear cells, obtained after pregnancy. The source is a female donor with multiple sclerosis, enrolled in a pregnancy study. The CDR3 runs from the conserved cysteine through the conserved F or W. Fields, in order: clone size, J gene, D gene, V gene, CDR3 DNA, CDR3 protein. The D gene is left open where the match is weak. Clone size is stated in some rows and not others, as once, few, many or a class when expanded.

clone_size: NA
j_call: TRBJ2-1
d_call: NA
v_call: TRBV7-3
cdr3_nt: TGTGCCAGCAGCCAAACTACCTACAATGAGCAGTTCTTC
cdr3_aa: CASSQTTYNEQFF

clone_size: NA
j_call: TRBJ1-1
d_call: NA
v_call: TRBV25-1
cdr3_nt: TGTGCCAGCACCTATAGCTTGAACACTGAAGCTTTCTTT
cdr3_aa: CASTYSLNTEAFF

clone_size: NA
j_call: TRBJ1-2
d_call: NA
v_call: TRBV11-2
cdr3_nt: TGTGCCAGCAGCCAGACGGAGGCTCATGGCTACACCTTC
cdr3_aa: CASSQTEAHGYTF

clone_size: NA
j_call: TRBJ1-5
d_call: NA
v_call: TRBV5-5
cdr3_nt: TGTGCCAGCAGCTTACTAGGGCGGGGACCCCCCGGGCGCAATCAGCCCCAGCATTTT
cdr3_aa: CASSLLGRGPPGRNQPQHF

clone_size: NA
j_call: TRBJ2-3
d_call: TRBD2
v_call: TRBV28
cdr3_nt: TGTGCCAGCAGTTTAAGCGGGACTAGCGGGCGTGATACGCAGTATTTT
cdr3_aa: CASSLSGTSGRDTQYF

clone_size: NA
j_call: TRBJ2-1
d_call: NA
v_call: TRBV28
cdr3_nt: TGTGCCAGCAACCGGAGGGCAGGACTACCATACAATGAGCAGTTCTTC
cdr3_aa: CASNRRAGLPYNEQFF

clone_size: NA
j_call: TRBJ2-7
d_call: TRBD1
v_call: TRBV5-1
cdr3_nt: TGCGCCAGCAGCTTTACAGGGGGCTCCTTCGAGCAGTACTTC
cdr3_aa: CASSFTGGSFEQYF

clone_size: NA
j_call: TRBJ2-7
d_call: NA
v_call: TRBV30
cdr3_nt: TGTGCCTGGAGCCCCACCCGATGGGCTTCCGACGAGCAGTACTTC
cdr3_aa: CAWSPTRWASDEQYF

clone_size: NA
j_call: TRBJ1-4
d_call: NA
v_call: TRBV6-1
cdr3_nt: TGTGCCAGCAGAAACTCAGCAGAGCGGAAACTGTTTTTT
cdr3_aa: CASRNSAERKLFF

clone_size: NA
j_call: TRBJ2-7
d_call: TRBD2
v_call: TRBV6-6
cdr3_nt: TGTGCCAGCAGGGTTGGGGGGGGACACGAGCAGTACTTC
cdr3_aa: CASRVGGGHEQYF

clone_size: NA
j_call: TRBJ1-5
d_call: TRBD1
v_call: TRBV19
cdr3_nt: TGTGCCAGTAGTGTCTTACAGGGGGATCAGCCCCAGCATTTT
cdr3_aa: CASSVLQGDQPQHF

clone_size: NA
j_call: TRBJ2-2
d_call: NA
v_call: TRBV11-2
cdr3_nt: TGTGCCAGCAGCGCGGCGAGGTACACCGGGGAGCTGTTTTTT
cdr3_aa: CASSAARYTGELFF

clone_size: NA
j_call: TRBJ1-1
d_call: NA
v_call: TRBV5-1
cdr3_nt: TGCGCCAGCAGCCGAAACCCTCGGAAGGGGACAATTAATTTGAACACTGAAGCTTTCTTT
cdr3_aa: CASSRNPRKGTINLNTEAFF

clone_size: NA
j_call: TRBJ2-1
d_call: TRBD2
v_call: TRBV9
cdr3_nt: TGTGCCAGCAGCTCCGGATGGCTAGCGGGGGCCTACAATGAGCAGTTCTTC
cdr3_aa: CASSSGWLAGAYNEQFF

clone_size: NA
j_call: TRBJ2-1
d_call: TRBD1
v_call: TRBV10-3
cdr3_nt: TGTGCCATCAGTGAGTCGTACGGTCGAGGGACAGGGTTTTTCAATGAGCAGTTCTTC
cdr3_aa: CAISESYGRGTGFFNEQFF

clone_size: medium-sized
j_call: TRBJ2-7
d_call: NA
v_call: TRBV2
cdr3_nt: TGTGCCAGCAGTGAAAACAGAGACTCCTACGAGCAGTACTTC
cdr3_aa: CASSENRDSYEQYF

clone_size: once
j_call: TRBJ1-6
d_call: NA
v_call: TRBV6-6
cdr3_nt: TGTGCCAGCAGGGAACACAGGGACTATAATTCACCCCTCCACTTT
cdr3_aa: CASREHRDYNSPLHF

clone_size: NA
j_call: TRBJ1-2
d_call: NA
v_call: TRBV5-1
cdr3_nt: TGCGCCAGCAGCTTGGAAGGAGGGTTTGATAACTATGGCTACACCTTC
cdr3_aa: CASSLEGGFDNYGYTF

clone_size: NA
j_call: TRBJ1-3
d_call: NA
v_call: TRBV7-2
cdr3_nt: TGTGCCAGCAGCGCGAACAGGGGAAACACCATATATTTT
cdr3_aa: CASSANRGNTIYF

clone_size: NA
j_call: TRBJ1-2
d_call: NA
v_call: TRBV2
cdr3_nt: TGTGCCAGCACGTTCGCTAACTATGGCTACACCTTC
cdr3_aa: CASTFANYGYTF

clone_size: NA
j_call: TRBJ2-7
d_call: NA
v_call: TRBV2
cdr3_nt: TGTGCCAGCAGTGATCAGGGACTCTCCTACGAGCAGTACTTC
cdr3_aa: CASSDQGLSYEQYF

clone_size: NA
j_call: TRBJ1-2
d_call: NA
v_call: TRBV28
cdr3_nt: TGTGCCAGCAGTTTTGCAGGGGCCCTAGCTAACTATGGCTACACCTTC
cdr3_aa: CASSFAGALANYGYTF

clone_size: NA
j_call: TRBJ1-4
d_call: NA
v_call: TRBV30
cdr3_nt: TGTGCCTGGAGTGTCTACTCTGATGAAAAACTGTTTTTT
cdr3_aa: CAWSVYSDEKLFF

clone_size: NA
j_call: TRBJ1-2
d_call: TRBD1
v_call: TRBV7-2
cdr3_nt: TGTGCCAGCAGCCCCCGGGACAGGGAATTGGGTGGCTACACCTTC
cdr3_aa: CASSPRDRELGGYTF

clone_size: NA
j_call: TRBJ2-3
d_call: TRBD2
v_call: TRBV5-1
cdr3_nt: TGCGCCAGCAGCTTACAGCGGGGGGACACAGATACGCAGTATTTT
cdr3_aa: CASSLQRGDTDTQYF

clone_size: NA
j_call: TRBJ2-5
d_call: TRBD2
v_call: TRBV5-1
cdr3_nt: TGCGCCAGCAGCGGAAGCTTGCGGGGGGCCGGGGAGACCCAGTACTTC
cdr3_aa: CASSGSLRGAGETQYF

clone_size: NA
j_call: TRBJ2-3
d_call: NA
v_call: TRBV5-6
cdr3_nt: TGTGCCAGCAAAAAACTAGAAGTCACAGATACGCAGTATTTT
cdr3_aa: CASKKLEVTDTQYF

clone_size: NA
j_call: TRBJ1-5
d_call: NA
v_call: TRBV19
cdr3_nt: TGTGCCACTTCAAAGGAGCCTCATCAGCCCCAGCATTTT
cdr3_aa: CATSKEPHQPQHF

clone_size: once
j_call: TRBJ1-4
d_call: NA
v_call: TRBV11-3
cdr3_nt: TGTGCCAGCAGCCGGCAGACAGTGGTAAGCATAGGAGAAAAACTGTTTTTT
cdr3_aa: CASSRQTVVSIGEKLFF

clone_size: NA
j_call: TRBJ1-1
d_call: TRBD1
v_call: TRBV2
cdr3_nt: TGTGCCAGCAGTGAATTTGGGACAGGGTTGAACACTGAAGCTTTCTTT
cdr3_aa: CASSEFGTGLNTEAFF

clone_size: NA
j_call: TRBJ2-5
d_call: NA
v_call: TRBV2
cdr3_nt: TGTGCCAGCAGTCGAGACAGGATGGAGACCCAGTACTTC
cdr3_aa: CASSRDRMETQYF

clone_size: NA
j_call: TRBJ1-2
d_call: NA
v_call: TRBV6-1
cdr3_nt: TGTGCCAGCGATCGAGACAGGAGCTATGGCTACACCTTC
cdr3_aa: CASDRDRSYGYTF

clone_size: NA
j_call: TRBJ1-2
d_call: NA
v_call: TRBV9
cdr3_nt: TGTGCCAGCAGCGTGGTTCCCCAAGCGTACGGCTACACCTTC
cdr3_aa: CASSVVPQAYGYTF

clone_size: NA
j_call: TRBJ2-3
d_call: TRBD2
v_call: TRBV5-1
cdr3_nt: TGCGCCAGCAGCGGATCTAGCGGGGGAGGGTATACGCAGTATTTT
cdr3_aa: CASSGSSGGGYTQYF

clone_size: once
j_call: TRBJ2-1
d_call: TRBD2
v_call: TRBV5-6
cdr3_nt: TGTGCCAGCAGCCCTAGCGGGGGACTCTACAATGAGCAGTTCTTC
cdr3_aa: CASSPSGGLYNEQFF

clone_size: NA
j_call: TRBJ1-1
d_call: NA
v_call: TRBV2
cdr3_nt: TGTGCCAGCAAAGTCAGGACATCGAACGCTGAAGCTTTCTTT
cdr3_aa: CASKVRTSNAEAFF